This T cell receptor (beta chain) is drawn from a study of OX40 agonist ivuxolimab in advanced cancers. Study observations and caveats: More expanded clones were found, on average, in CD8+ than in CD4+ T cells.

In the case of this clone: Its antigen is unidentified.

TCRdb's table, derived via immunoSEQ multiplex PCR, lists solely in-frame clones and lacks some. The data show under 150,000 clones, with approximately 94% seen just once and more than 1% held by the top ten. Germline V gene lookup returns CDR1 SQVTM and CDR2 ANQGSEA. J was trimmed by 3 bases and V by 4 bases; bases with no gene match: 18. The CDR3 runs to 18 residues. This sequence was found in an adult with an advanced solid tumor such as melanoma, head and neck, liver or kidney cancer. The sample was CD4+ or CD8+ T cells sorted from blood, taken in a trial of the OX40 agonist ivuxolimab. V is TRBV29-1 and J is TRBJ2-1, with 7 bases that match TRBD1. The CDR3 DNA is TGCAGCGTTGGTGTTGACAGGGTTCCGTCTAGAGGCTACAATGAGCAGTTCTTC. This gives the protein CSVGVDRVPSRGYNEQFF.